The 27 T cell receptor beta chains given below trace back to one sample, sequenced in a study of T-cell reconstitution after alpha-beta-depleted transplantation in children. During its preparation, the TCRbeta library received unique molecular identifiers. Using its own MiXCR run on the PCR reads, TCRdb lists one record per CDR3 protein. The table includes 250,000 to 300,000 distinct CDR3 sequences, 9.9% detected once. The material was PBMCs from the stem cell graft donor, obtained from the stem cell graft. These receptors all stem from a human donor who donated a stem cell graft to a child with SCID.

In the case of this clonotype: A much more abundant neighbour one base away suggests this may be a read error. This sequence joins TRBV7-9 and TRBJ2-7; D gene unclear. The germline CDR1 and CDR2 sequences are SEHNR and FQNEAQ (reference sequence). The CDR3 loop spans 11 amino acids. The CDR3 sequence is CATSLGTEQYF. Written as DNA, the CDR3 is TGTGCCACCAGCTTAGGCACCGAGCAGTACTTC. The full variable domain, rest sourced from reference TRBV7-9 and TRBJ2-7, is DTGVSQNPRHKITKRGQNVTFRCDPISEHNRLYWYRQTLGQGPEFLTYFQNEAQLEKSRLLSDRFSAERPKGSFSTLEIQRTEQGDSAMYLCATSLGTEQYFGPGTRLTVT.

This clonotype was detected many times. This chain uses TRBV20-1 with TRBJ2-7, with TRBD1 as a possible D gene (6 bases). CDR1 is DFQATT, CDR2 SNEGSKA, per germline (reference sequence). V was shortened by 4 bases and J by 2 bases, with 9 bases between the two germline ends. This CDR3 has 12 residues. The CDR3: CSAIRGAYEQYF. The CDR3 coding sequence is TGCAGTGCTATCAGGGGTGCCTACGAGCAGTACTTC.

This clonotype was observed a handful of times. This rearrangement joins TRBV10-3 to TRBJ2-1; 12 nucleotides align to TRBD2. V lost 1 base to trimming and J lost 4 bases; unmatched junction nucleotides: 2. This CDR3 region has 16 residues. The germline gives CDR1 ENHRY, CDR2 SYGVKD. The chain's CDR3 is CAISEFLAGGYNEQFF. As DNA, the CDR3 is TGTGCCATCAGTGAGTTTCTAGCGGGAGGGTACAATGAGCAGTTCTTC.

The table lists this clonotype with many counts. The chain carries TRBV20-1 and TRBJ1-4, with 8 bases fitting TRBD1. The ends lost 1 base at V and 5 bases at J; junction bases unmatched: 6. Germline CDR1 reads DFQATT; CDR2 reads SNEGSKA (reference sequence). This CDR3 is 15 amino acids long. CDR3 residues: CSARAGGQENEKLFF. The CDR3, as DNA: TGCAGTGCTAGAGCAGGGGGACAGGAGAATGAAAAACTGTTTTTT.

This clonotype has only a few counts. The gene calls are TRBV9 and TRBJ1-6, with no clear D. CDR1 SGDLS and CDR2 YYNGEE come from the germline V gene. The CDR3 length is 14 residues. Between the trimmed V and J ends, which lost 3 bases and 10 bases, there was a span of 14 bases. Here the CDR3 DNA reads TGTGCCAGCAGCGCGGGAGGTTTTGACTCACCCCTCCACTTT. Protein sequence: CASSAGGFDSPLHF.

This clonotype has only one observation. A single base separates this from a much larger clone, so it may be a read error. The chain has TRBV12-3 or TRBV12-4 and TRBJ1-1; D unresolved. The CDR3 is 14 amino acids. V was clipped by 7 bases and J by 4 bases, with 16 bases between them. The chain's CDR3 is CASINGWLTTEAFF. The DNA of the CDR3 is TGTGCCAGCATCAATGGGTGGTTAACCACTGAAGCTTTCTTT.

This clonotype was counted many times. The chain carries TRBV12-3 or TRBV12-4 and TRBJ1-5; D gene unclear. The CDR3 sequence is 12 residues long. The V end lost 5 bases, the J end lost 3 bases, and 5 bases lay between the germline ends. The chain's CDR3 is CASSPYNQPQHF. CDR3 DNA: TGTGCCAGCAGTCCGTACAATCAGCCCCAGCATTTT.

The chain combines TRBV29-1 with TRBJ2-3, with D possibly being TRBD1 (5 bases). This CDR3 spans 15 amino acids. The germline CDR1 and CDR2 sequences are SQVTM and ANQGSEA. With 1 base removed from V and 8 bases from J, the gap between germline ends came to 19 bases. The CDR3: CSVEARDRPRVTQYF. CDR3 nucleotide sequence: TGCAGCGTTGAAGCAAGAGATAGGCCCAGGGTTACGCAGTATTTT.

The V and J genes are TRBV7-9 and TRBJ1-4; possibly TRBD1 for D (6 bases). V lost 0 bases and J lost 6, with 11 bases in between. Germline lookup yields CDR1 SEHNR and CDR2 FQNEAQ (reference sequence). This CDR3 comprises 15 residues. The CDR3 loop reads CASSLAAGADEKLFF. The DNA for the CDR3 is TGTGCCAGCAGCTTAGCGGCAGGGGCGGATGAAAAACTGTTTTTT. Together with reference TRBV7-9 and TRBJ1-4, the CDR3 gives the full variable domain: DTGVSQNPRHKITKRGQNVTFRCDPISEHNRLYWYRQTLGQGPEFLTYFQNEAQLEKSRLLSDRFSAERPKGSFSTLEIQRTEQGDSAMYLCASSLAAGADEKLFFGSGTQLSVL.

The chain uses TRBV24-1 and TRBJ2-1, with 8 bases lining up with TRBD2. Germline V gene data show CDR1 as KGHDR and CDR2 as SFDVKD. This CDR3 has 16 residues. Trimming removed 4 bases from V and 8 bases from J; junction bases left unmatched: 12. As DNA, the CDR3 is TGTGCCACCAGTGACCTAGGGGTAGCGGGATTGGATGAGCAGTTCTTC. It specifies CATSDLGVAGLDEQFF.

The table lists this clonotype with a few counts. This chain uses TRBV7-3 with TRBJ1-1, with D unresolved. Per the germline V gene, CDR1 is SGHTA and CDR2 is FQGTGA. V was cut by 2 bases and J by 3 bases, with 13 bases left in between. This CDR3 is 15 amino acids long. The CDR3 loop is CASSLEGRGHTEAFF. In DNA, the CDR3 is TGTGCCAGCAGCTTAGAAGGGAGAGGCCACACTGAAGCTTTCTTT. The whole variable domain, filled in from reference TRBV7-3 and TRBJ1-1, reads GAGVSQTPSNKVTEKGKYVELRCDPISGHTALYWYRQSLGQGPEFLIYFQGTGAADDSGLPNDRFFAVRPEGSVSTLKIQRTERGDSAVYLCASSLEGRGHTEAFFGQGTRLTVV.

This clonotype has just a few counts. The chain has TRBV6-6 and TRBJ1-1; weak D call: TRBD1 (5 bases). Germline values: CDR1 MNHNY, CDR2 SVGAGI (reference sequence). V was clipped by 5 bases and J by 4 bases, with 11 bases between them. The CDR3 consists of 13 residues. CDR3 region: CASSAGGVTEAFF. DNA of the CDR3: TGTGCCAGCAGTGCTGGGGGGGTCACTGAAGCTTTCTTT.

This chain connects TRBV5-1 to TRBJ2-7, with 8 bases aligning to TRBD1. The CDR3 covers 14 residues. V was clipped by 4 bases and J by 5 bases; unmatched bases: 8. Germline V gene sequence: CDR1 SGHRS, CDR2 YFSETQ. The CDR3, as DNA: TGCGCCAGCAGCCCGACTATGGACAGGGACGAGCAGTACTTC. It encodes CASSPTMDRDEQYF.

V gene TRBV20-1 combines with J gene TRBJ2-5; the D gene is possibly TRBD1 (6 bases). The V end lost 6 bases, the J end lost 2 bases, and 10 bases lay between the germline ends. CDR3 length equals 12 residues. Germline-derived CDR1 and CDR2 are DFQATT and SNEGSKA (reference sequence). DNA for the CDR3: TGCAGTGCCAGGACAGTACAAGAGACCCAGTACTTC. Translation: CSARTVQETQYF.

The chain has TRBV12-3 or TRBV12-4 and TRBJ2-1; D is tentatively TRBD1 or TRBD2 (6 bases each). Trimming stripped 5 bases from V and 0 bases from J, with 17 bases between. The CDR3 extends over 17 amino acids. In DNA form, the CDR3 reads TGTGCCAGCAGTCCCCCGAGGGGGGATAGCTCCTACAATGAGCAGTTCTTC. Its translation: CASSPPRGDSSYNEQFF.

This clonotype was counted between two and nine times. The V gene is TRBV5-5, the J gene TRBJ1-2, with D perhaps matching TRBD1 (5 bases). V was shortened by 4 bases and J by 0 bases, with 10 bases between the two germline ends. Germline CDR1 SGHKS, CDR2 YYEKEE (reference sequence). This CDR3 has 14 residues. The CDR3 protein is CASSPTDTNYGYTF. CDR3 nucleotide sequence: TGTGCCAGCAGCCCAACGGACACTAACTATGGCTACACCTTC.

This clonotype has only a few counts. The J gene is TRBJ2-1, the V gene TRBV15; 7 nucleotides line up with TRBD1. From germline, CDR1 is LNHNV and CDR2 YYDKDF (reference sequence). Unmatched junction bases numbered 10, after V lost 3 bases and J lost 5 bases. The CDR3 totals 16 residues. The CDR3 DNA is TGTGCCACCAGCAGTCAGACCGGGACAGAGAACAATGAGCAGTTCTTC. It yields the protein CATSSQTGTENNEQFF.

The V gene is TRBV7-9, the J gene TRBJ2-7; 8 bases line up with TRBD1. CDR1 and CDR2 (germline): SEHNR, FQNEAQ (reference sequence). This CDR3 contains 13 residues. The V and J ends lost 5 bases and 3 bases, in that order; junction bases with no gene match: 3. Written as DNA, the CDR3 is TGTGCCAGCAGCAGGACAGGGTACTACGAGCAGTACTTC. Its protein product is CASSRTGYYEQYF.

The CDR3 spells CASGTDSNYGYTF. In nucleotides, the CDR3 is TGTGCCAGCGGGACGGACTCAAACTATGGCTACACCTTC. The chain uses TRBV2 and TRBJ1-2; tentatively, D is TRBD1 (5 bases). Germline CDR1 is SNHLY and CDR2 is FYNNEI. This CDR3 comprises 13 residues. V was pared by 8 bases and J by 2 bases, with 12 bases between.

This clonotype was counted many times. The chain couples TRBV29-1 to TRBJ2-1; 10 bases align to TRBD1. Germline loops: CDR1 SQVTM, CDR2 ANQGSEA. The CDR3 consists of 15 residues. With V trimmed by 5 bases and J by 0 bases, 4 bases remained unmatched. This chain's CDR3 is CSVIGTGASYNEQFF. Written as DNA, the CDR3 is TGCAGCGTTATAGGGACAGGGGCCTCCTACAATGAGCAGTTCTTC.

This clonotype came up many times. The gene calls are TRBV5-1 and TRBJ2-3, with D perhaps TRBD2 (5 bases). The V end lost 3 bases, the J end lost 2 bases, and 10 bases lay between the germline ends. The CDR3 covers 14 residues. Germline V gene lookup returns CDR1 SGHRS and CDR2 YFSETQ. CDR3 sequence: CASSSAGYTDTQYF. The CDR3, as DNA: TGCGCCAGCAGCTCTGCGGGCTACACAGATACGCAGTATTTT.

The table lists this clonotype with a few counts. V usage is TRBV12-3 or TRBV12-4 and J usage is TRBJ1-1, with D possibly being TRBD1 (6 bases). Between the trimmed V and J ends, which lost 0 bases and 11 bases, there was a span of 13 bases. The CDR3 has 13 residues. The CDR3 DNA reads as TGTGCCAGCAGTTTAGCGCGGGGGCGCGAGGCTTTCTTT. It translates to CASSLARGREAFF.

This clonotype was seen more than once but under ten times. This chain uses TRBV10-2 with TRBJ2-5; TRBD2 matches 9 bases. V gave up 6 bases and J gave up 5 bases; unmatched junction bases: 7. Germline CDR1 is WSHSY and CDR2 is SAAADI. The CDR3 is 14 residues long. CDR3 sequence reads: CASRIAGVMETQYF. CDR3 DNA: TGCGCCAGCAGGATAGCGGGGGTGATGGAGACCCAGTACTTC.

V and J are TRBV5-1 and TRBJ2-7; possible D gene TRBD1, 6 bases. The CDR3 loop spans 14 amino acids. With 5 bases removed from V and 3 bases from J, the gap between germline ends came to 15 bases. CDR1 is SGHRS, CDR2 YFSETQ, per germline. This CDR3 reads CASSPVNRDYEQYF. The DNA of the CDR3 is TGCGCCAGCAGTCCGGTGAACAGGGACTACGAGCAGTACTTC. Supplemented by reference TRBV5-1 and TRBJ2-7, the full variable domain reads KAGVTQTPRYLIKTRGQQVTLSCSPISGHRSVSWYQQTPGQGLQFLFEYFSETQRNKGNFPGRFSGRQFSNSRSEMNVSTLELGDSALYLCASSPVNRDYEQYFGPGTRLTVT.

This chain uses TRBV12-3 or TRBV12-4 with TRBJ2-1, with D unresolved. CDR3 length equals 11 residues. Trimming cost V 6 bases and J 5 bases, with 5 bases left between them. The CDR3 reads CASSPDNEQFF. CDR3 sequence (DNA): TGTGCCAGCAGCCCAGACAATGAGCAGTTCTTC.

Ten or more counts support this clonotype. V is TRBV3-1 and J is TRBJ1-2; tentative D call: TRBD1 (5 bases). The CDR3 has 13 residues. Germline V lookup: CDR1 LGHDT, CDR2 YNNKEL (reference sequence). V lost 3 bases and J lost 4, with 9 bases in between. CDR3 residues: CASSHDSTYGYTF. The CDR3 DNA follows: TGTGCCAGCAGCCATGACAGCACCTATGGCTACACCTTC.

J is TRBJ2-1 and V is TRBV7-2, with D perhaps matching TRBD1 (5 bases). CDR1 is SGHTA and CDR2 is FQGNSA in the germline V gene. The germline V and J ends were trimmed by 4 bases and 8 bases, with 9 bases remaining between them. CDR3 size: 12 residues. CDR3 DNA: TGTGCCAGCAGCTCATACAGGTATGAGCAGTTCTTC. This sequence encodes CASSSYRYEQFF.